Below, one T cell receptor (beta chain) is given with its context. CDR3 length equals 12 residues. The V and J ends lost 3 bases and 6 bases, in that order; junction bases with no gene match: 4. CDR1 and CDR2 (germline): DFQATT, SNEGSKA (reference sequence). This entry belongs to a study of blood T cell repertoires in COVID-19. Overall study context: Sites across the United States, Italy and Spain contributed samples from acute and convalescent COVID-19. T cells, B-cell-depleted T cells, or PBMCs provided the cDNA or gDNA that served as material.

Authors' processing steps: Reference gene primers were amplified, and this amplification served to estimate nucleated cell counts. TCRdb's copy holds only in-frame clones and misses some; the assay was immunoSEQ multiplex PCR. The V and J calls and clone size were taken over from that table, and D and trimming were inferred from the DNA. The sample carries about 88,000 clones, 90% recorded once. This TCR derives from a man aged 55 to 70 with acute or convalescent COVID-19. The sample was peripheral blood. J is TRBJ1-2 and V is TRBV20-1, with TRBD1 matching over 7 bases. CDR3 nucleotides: TGCAGTGCTAGTCGAGGGACAGATGGCTACACCTTC. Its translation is CSASRGTDGYTF.